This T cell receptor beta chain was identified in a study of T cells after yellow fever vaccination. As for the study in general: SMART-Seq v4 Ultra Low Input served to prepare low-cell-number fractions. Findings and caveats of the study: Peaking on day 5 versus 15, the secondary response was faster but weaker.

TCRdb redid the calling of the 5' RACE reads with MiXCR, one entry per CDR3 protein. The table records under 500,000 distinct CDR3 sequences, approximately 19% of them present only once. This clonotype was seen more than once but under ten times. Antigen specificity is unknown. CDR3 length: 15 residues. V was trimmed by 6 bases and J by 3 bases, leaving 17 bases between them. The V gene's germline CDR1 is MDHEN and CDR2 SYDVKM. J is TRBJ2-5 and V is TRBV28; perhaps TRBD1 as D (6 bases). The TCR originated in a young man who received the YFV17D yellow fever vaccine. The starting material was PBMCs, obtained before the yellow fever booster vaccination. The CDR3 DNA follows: TGTGCCAGCAGAAGTAACAGGGAACCCGAAGAGACCCAGTACTTC. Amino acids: CASRSNREPEETQYF.